The 2 T cell receptor beta chains given below trace back to one sample, sequenced in a study of CD8+CD57+ T cells in acquired aplastic anemia. Previously, flow cytometry had revealed CD8+CD57+ cell expansion in the patients chosen for sequencing. For CDR3 and TCR beta VDJ profiling, genomic DNA was the template used. A single record per CDR3 protein comes from TCRdb applying MiXCR to the reads. The top ten clones hold 0.82% of a sample with around 430,000 distinct CDR3 sequences, about a third of them seen once. Sequencing used sorted CD4+, CD8+, or CD8+CD57+ T cells (not recorded which) from PBMCs. Receptors were obtained from a human donor with aplastic anemia.

DNA of the CDR3: TGTGCCAGCAGCCGAGCGGCAACTAATGAAAAACTGTTTTTT. This gives the protein CASSRAATNEKLFF. The J gene is TRBJ1-4, the V gene TRBV11-1; no clear D gene. Germline CDR1 is SGHAT and CDR2 is FQDESV (reference sequence). The CDR3 loop spans 14 amino acids. V was shortened by 5 bases and J by 0 bases, with 7 bases between the two germline ends.

This clonotype was seen more than once but under ten times. The genes are TRBV6-2 or TRBV6-3 and TRBJ2-2; 11 bases align to TRBD2. Trimming took 6 bases from V and 3 from J; bases not matched to a gene: 3. Germline CDR1 MNHEY, CDR2 SVGEGT. This CDR3 has 15 residues. The CDR3, as DNA: TGTGCCAGCAGCCGACTAGCGGGGTACACCGGGGAGCTGTTTTTT. Protein product: CASSRLAGYTGELFF.